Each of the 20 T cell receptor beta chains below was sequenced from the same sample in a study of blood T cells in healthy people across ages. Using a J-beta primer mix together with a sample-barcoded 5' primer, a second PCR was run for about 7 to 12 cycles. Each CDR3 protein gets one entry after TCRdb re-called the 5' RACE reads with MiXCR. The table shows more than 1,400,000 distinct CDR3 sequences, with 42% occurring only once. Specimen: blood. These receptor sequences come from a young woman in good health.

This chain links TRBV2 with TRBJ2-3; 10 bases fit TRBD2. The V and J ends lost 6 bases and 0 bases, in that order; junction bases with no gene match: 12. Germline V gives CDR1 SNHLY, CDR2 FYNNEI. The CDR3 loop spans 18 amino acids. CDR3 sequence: CASSTPSSGGSSTDTQYF. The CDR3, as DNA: TGTGCCAGCAGCACTCCTTCTAGCGGGGGCTCCAGCACAGATACGCAGTATTTT.

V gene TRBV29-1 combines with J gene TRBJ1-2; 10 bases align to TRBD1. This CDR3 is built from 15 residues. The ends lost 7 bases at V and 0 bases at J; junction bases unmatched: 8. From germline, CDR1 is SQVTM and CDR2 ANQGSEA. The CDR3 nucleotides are TGCAGCGCCCCAGTAGGGACAGGGGCTAACTATGGCTACACCTTC. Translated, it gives CSAPVGTGANYGYTF.

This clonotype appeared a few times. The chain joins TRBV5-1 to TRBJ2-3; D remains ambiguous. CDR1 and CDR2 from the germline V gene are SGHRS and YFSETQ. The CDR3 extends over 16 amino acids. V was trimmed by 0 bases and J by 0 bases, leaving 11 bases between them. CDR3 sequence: CASSLGVGFSTDTQYF. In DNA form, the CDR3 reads TGCGCCAGCAGCTTGGGGGTCGGATTTAGCACAGATACGCAGTATTTT.

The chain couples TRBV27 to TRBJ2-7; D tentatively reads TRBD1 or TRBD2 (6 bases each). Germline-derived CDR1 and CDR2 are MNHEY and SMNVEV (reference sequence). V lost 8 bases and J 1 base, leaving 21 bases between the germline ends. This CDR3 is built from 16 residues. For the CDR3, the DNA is TGTGCCAGCCGAAGTTTCATTGGGGGGCGGTCCTACGAGCAGTACTTC. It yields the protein CASRSFIGGRSYEQYF.

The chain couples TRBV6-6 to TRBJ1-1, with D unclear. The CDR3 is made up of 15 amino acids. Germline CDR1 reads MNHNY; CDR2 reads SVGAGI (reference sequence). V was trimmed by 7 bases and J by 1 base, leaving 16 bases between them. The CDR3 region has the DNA TGTGCCAGCAAGTACCACTCTGCCACGAACACTGAAGCTTTCTTT. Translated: CASKYHSATNTEAFF.

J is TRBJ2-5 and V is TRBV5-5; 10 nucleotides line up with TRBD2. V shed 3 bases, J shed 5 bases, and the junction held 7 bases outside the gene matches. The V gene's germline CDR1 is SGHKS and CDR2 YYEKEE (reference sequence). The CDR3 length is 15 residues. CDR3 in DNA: TGTGCCAGCAGCTGGGGACTAGCGCTGGGGGAGACCCAGTACTTC. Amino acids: CASSWGLALGETQYF. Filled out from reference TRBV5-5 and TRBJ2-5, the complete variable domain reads DAGVTQSPTHLIKTRGQQVTLRCSPISGHKSVSWYQQVLGQGPQFIFQYYEKEERGRGNFPDRFSARQFPNYSSELNVNALLLGDSALYLCASSWGLALGETQYFGPGTRLLVL.

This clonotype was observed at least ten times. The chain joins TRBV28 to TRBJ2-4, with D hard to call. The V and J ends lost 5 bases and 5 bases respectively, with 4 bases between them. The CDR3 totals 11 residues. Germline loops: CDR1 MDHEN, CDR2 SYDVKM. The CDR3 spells CASSIQNIQYF. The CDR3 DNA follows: TGTGCCAGCAGTATACAAAACATTCAGTACTTC.

CDR3 residues: CSAPRGGNDEQFF. The DNA of the CDR3 is TGCAGTGCCCCTCGTGGGGGGAACGATGAGCAGTTCTTC. The chain employs TRBV20-1 and TRBJ2-1; the D gene is possibly TRBD2 (6 bases). CDR3 length: 13 amino acids. CDR1 is DFQATT and CDR2 is SNEGSKA in the germline V gene (reference sequence). V dropped 6 bases and J dropped 8 bases, with 17 bases sitting between them.

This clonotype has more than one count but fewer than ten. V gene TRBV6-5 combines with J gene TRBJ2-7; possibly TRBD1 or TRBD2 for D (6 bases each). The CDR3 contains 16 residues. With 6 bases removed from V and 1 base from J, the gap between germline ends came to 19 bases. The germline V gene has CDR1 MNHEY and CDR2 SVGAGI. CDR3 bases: TGTGCCAGCAGCACCGGCTGGGGGGACAAATCCTACGAGCAGTACTTC. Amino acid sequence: CASSTGWGDKSYEQYF.

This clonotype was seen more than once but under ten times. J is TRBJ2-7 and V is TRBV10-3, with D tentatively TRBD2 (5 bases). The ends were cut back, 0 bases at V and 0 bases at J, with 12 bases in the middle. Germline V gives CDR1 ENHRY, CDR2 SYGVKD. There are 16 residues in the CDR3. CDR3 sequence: CAISESNRGLSYEQYF. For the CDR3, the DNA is TGTGCCATCAGTGAGTCGAATCGCGGGCTCTCCTACGAGCAGTACTTC.

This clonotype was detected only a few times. CDR3 nucleotide sequence: TGCGCCAGCAGCTTGATAACTAGCGGCCACAATGAGCAGTTCTTC. It specifies CASSLITSGHNEQFF. The chain combines TRBV5-1 with TRBJ2-1; the match to TRBD2 covers 8 bases. J was trimmed by 5 bases and V by 1 base; bases with no gene match: 5. The CDR3 runs 15 residues. The germline gives CDR1 SGHRS, CDR2 YFSETQ.

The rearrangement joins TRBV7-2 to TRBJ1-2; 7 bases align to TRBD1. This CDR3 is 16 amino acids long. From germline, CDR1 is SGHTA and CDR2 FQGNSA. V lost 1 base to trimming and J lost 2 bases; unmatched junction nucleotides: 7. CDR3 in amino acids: CASSLGSTGDNYGYTF. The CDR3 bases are TGTGCCAGCAGCTTAGGTTCAACAGGGGACAACTATGGCTACACCTTC.

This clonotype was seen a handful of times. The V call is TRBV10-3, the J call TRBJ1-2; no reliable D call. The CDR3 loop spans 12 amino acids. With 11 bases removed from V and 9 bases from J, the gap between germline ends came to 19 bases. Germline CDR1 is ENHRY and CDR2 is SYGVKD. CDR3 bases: TGTGCCGCGCACCACTATCAGAGCCGCTACACCTTC. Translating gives CAAHHYQSRYTF.

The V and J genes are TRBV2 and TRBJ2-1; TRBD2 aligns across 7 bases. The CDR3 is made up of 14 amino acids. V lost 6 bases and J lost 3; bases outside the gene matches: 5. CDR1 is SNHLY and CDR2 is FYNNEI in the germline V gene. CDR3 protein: CASRPGGGYNEQFF. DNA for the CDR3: TGTGCCAGCAGGCCGGGAGGCGGCTACAATGAGCAGTTCTTC.

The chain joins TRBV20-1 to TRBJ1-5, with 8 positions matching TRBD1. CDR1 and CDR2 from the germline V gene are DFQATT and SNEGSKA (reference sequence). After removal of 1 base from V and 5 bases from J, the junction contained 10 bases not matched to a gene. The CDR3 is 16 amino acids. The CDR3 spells CSARGDRIYTDQPQHF. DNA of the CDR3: TGCAGTGCTAGAGGGGACAGGATCTATACGGATCAGCCCCAGCATTTT.

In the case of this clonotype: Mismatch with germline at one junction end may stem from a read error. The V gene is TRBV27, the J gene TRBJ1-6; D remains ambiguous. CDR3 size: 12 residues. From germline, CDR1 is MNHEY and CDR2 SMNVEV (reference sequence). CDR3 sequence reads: CASSVANSTLHF. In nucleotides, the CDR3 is TGTGCCAGCAGCGTAGCAAATTCAACCCTCCACTTT.

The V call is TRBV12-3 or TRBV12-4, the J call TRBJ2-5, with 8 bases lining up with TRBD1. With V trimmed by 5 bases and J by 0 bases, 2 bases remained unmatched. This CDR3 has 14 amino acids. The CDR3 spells CASSVGQDQETQYF. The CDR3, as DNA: TGTGCCAGCAGTGTGGGACAGGACCAAGAGACCCAGTACTTC.

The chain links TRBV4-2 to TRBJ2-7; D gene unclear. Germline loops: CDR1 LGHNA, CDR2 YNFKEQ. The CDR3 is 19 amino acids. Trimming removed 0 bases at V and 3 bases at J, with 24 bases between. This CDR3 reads CASSQDLTAVQVPNYEQYF. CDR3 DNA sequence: TGTGCCAGCAGCCAAGATTTAACGGCGGTTCAGGTTCCGAACTACGAGCAGTACTTC.

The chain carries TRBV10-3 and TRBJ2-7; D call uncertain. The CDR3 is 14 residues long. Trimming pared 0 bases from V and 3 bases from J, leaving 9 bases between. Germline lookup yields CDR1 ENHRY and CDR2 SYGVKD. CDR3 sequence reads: CAISESLLNYEQYF. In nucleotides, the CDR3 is TGTGCCATCAGTGAGTCGTTGCTGAACTACGAGCAGTACTTC.

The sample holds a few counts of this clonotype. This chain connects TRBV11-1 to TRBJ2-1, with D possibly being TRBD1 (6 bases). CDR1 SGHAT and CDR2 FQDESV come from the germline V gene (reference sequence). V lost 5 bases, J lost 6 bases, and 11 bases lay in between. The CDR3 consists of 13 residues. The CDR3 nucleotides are TGTGCCAGCAGCATGGGACACGTCAATGAGCAGTTCTTC. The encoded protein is CASSMGHVNEQFF.